The 29 T cell receptor beta chains below were found in one sample sequenced in a study of control samples from healthy donors and cancer patients. Profiled with immunoSEQ multiplex PCR; TCRdb holds only in-frame clones, not every one. Of approximately 140,000 clones listed, under 95% are singletons. The sequencing input was blood. Receptor source: a young man in good health.

This chain joins TRBV18 and TRBJ1-5; 8 positions agree with TRBD1. Looked up from germline, CDR1 is KGHSH and CDR2 is LQKENI. This CDR3 is built from 13 residues. Trimming at V came to 3 bases and at J to 5 bases, leaving 0 bases not matched to a gene. CDR3 residues: CASSPDRDQPQHF. The CDR3 DNA reads as TGTGCCAGCTCACCGGACAGGGATCAGCCCCAGCATTTT.

This clone has just one count. In DNA form, the CDR3 reads TGTGCCAGCAGCAGAGCTAGCGGGGGAGGCTACGAGCAGTACTTC. It is translated as CASSRASGGGYEQYF. The chain recombines TRBV11-2 with TRBJ2-7, with 10 nucleotides matching TRBD2. Germline CDR1 is SGHAT and CDR2 is FQNNGV. This CDR3 has 15 residues. The V gene end was trimmed by 5 bases and the J gene end by 3 bases; junction bases not matched to a gene: 7. Full variable domain (remainder filled in from reference TRBV11-2 and TRBJ2-7): EAGVAQSPRYKIIEKRQSVAFWCNPISGHATLYWYQQILGQGPKLLIQFQNNGVVDDSQLPKDRFSAERLKGVDSTLKIQPAKLEDSAVYLCASSRASGGGYEQYFGPGTRLTVT.

V usage is TRBV19 and J usage is TRBJ1-5, with D uncertain. The length of the CDR3 is 12 residues. The V end lost 5 bases, the J end lost 7 bases, and 9 bases lay between the germline ends. In germline, CDR1 is LNHDA, CDR2 SQIVND (reference sequence). CDR3 DNA: TGTGCCAGTAGTCACGTCGCCCAGCCCCAGCATTTT. It codes for CASSHVAQPQHF.

V is TRBV14 and J is TRBJ1-3; D call uncertain. From germline, CDR1 is SGHDN and CDR2 FVKESK. Trimming stripped 5 bases from V and 3 bases from J, with 14 bases between. The CDR3 totals 15 residues. CDR3 nucleotide sequence: TGTGCCAGCAGCGCCCCGAGGGAACTTGGAAACACCATATATTTT. It yields the protein CASSAPRELGNTIYF.

The V gene is TRBV27, the J gene TRBJ2-5; 11 nucleotides match TRBD1. The CDR3 consists of 17 residues. V dropped 4 bases and J dropped 4; count of bases not matched to a gene: 11. CDR1 MNHEY and CDR2 SMNVEV come from the germline V gene (reference sequence). The CDR3 loop reads CASSYLGQGGLLETQYF. The CDR3 DNA is TGTGCCAGCAGTTATTTGGGACAGGGGGGGCTATTAGAGACCCAGTACTTC.

This rearrangement joins TRBV10-1 to TRBJ1-3, with 8 bases fitting TRBD1. Trimming cost V 4 bases and J 4 bases; bases outside gene matches: 6. CDR1 and CDR2 (germline): WNHNN, SYGVQD (reference sequence). The CDR3 consists of 15 residues. The CDR3 DNA reads TGCGCCAGCAGTGCGAACAGGGGGAAAGGAAACACCATATATTTT. Protein: CASSANRGKGNTIYF.

This clone came up once. This chain connects TRBV18 to TRBJ2-3; 12 bases are a match to TRBD2. J lost 6 bases, V lost 3 bases, and 7 bases had no gene match. There are 16 residues in the CDR3. The germline gives CDR1 KGHSH, CDR2 LQKENI. DNA of the CDR3: TGTGCCAGCTCACCTCCTAGCGGGGGGGCCCCCGATACGCAGTATTTT. It encodes CASSPPSGGAPDTQYF. The full variable domain, its missing parts supplied by reference TRBV18 and TRBJ2-3, is NAGVMQNPRHLVRRRGQEARLRCSPMKGHSHVYWYRQLPEEGLKFMVYLQKENIIDESGMPKERFSAEFPKEGPSILRIQQVVRGDSAAYFCASSPPSGGAPDTQYFGPGTRLTVL.

The chain recombines TRBV10-3 with TRBJ1-1; a possible D gene is TRBD1 (6 bases). Germline V lookup: CDR1 ENHRY, CDR2 SYGVKD. The V end lost 6 bases, the J end lost 3 bases, and 14 bases lay between the germline ends. The CDR3 is 14 residues long. Here the CDR3 DNA reads TGTGCCATCAGGCGGGACACCCTGGACACTGAAGCTTTCTTT. Amino acid sequence: CAIRRDTLDTEAFF.

This clone was observed a single time. The rearrangement links TRBV7-9 to TRBJ1-2; a weak D match, TRBD1 (6 bases). Germline values: CDR1 SEHNR, CDR2 FQNEAQ (reference sequence). The length of the CDR3 is 13 residues. V was cut by 4 bases and J by 3 bases, with 9 bases left in between. CDR3 sequence (DNA): TGTGCCAGCAGCTCGGACAGCGACTATGGCTACACCTTC. Amino acid sequence: CASSSDSDYGYTF.

V and J are TRBV7-7 and TRBJ2-1, with TRBD1 identical over 9 bases. Germline CDR1 is SSHAT and CDR2 is FNYEAQ (reference sequence). The CDR3 extends over 15 amino acids. V shed 5 bases and J 7 bases; nucleotides not matched to a gene: 9. As DNA, the CDR3 is TGTGCCAGCAGCCCTGACAGGGGGAGGTATAATGAGCAGTTCTTC. This encodes CASSPDRGRYNEQFF.

On this clone: Other DNA sequences in the sample encode the same CDR3. CDR3 in DNA: TGTGCCATCAGTGAAGGCTACGAGCAGTACTTC. Amino acids: CAISEGYEQYF. This chain links TRBV10-3 with TRBJ2-7; D not certain. The V gene lost 3 bases and the J gene lost 3 bases, with 3 bases spanning the gap. The CDR3 contains 11 residues. Germline V gives CDR1 ENHRY, CDR2 SYGVKD.

The chain has TRBV6-2 or TRBV6-3 and TRBJ1-2, with a tentative D call TRBD1 (6 bases). Germline V gene sequence: CDR1 MNHEY, CDR2 SVGEGT. This CDR3 region has 16 residues. The V and J ends lost 5 bases and 4 bases respectively, with 20 bases between them. In nucleotides, the CDR3 is TGTGCCAGCAGTCAGGGGCAGGGAGCAGTGGGCTATGGCTACACCTTC. Its protein is CASSQGQGAVGYGYTF.

This chain uses TRBV3-1 (or the pseudogene TRBV3-2) with TRBJ1-4; the D gene is possibly TRBD1 (5 bases). The CDR3 contains 15 residues. V shed 4 bases and J shed 8 bases, with 17 bases lying between them. CDR1 is LGHDT, CDR2 YNNKEL, per germline (reference sequence). Here the CDR3 DNA reads TGTGCCAGCAGCCTAAGAGCGGTCAAGGGGGAAAAACTGTTTTTT. It translates to CASSLRAVKGEKLFF.

The chain combines TRBV12-5 with TRBJ1-2; D unresolved. Germline CDR1 is LGHNT and CDR2 is FRNRAP. Trimming left V 5 bases short and J 8 bases short, with 9 bases between. The CDR3 length is 11 residues. CDR3 sequence (DNA): TGTGCTAGTGGTGGCGCTTGGGGCTACACCTTC. Its protein product is CASGGAWGYTF.

The rearrangement uses TRBV6-5 and TRBJ2-2, with D hard to call. Germline CDR1 is MNHEY and CDR2 is SVGAGI. This CDR3 is 16 amino acids long. V dropped 2 bases and J dropped 0 bases, with 10 bases sitting between them. The CDR3 nucleotides are TGTGCCAGCAGTTACATAGGATCCGCGAACACCGGGGAGCTGTTTTTT. Translation gives CASSYIGSANTGELFF.

This chain connects TRBV5-4 to TRBJ1-2; D gene ambiguous. This CDR3 spans 12 amino acids. Germline-derived CDR1 and CDR2 are SGHNT and YYREEE (reference sequence). With 4 bases removed from V and 8 bases from J, the gap between germline ends came to 12 bases. This CDR3 reads CASSTTPGGYTF. CDR3 DNA: TGTGCCAGCAGCACAACACCTGGAGGCTACACCTTC.

This sequence joins TRBV7-9 and TRBJ1-1; D remains ambiguous. V shed 1 base and J shed 3 bases, with 12 bases lying between them. Germline CDR1 SEHNR, CDR2 FQNEAQ (reference sequence). The CDR3 covers 15 residues. The CDR3 reads CASSLERGGYTEAFF. The CDR3 nucleotides read TGTGCCAGCAGCTTAGAGCGGGGTGGGTACACTGAAGCTTTCTTT. Full variable domain (rest looked up from reference TRBV7-9 and TRBJ1-1): DTGVSQNPRHKITKRGQNVTFRCDPISEHNRLYWYRQTLGQGPEFLTYFQNEAQLEKSRLLSDRFSAERPKGSFSTLEIQRTEQGDSAMYLCASSLERGGYTEAFFGQGTRLTVV.

CDR3: CATSRDPTYEQYF. In DNA form, the CDR3 reads TGTGCCACCAGCAGAGATCCCACCTACGAGCAGTACTTC. The chain has TRBV15 and TRBJ2-7; D gene ambiguous. CDR1 is LNHNV and CDR2 is YYDKDF in the germline V gene (reference sequence). V was pared by 0 bases and J by 2 bases, with 5 bases between. CDR3 length equals 13 residues.

V and J are TRBV28 and TRBJ2-7; 10 bases align to TRBD1. The CDR3 totals 15 residues. Germline V gives CDR1 MDHEN, CDR2 SYDVKM. With 1 base clipped from V and 5 bases from J, the junction kept 5 bases outside the gene matches. The CDR3, as DNA: TGTGCCAGCAGTTTATATGGGACAGGGGTCCACGAGCAGTACTTC. Its protein is CASSLYGTGVHEQYF.

This clone was found once. The rearrangement uses TRBV11-2 and TRBJ2-7, with 9 positions matching TRBD2. The length of the CDR3 is 15 residues. CDR1 and CDR2 (germline): SGHAT, FQNNGV. The V and J ends lost 5 bases and 5 bases, in that order; junction bases with no gene match: 10. DNA for the CDR3: TGTGCCAGCAGCCCAAAGCGGGGGGTATTGCACGAGCAGTACTTC. This sequence encodes CASSPKRGVLHEQYF.

The J gene is TRBJ2-3, the V gene TRBV5-4; the match to TRBD2 covers 11 bases. The CDR3 is 15 amino acids. The germline gives CDR1 SGHNT, CDR2 YYREEE (reference sequence). The V segment lost 4 bases and the J segment 2 bases; nucleotides outside the gene matches: 3. CDR3 nucleotide sequence: TGTGCCAGCAGCCCGACTAGCGGGACCACAGATACGCAGTATTTT. It is translated as CASSPTSGTTDTQYF. Full variable domain (rest looked up from reference TRBV5-4 and TRBJ2-3): ETGVTQSPTHLIKTRGQQVTLRCSSQSGHNTVSWYQQALGQGPQFIFQYYREEENGRGNFPPRFSGLQFPNYSSELNVNALELDDSALYLCASSPTSGTTDTQYFGPGTRLTVL.

This chain connects TRBV12-5 to TRBJ1-5, with a tentative D call TRBD1 (6 bases). The germline V gene has CDR1 LGHNT and CDR2 FRNRAP. V was trimmed by 7 bases and J by 3 bases, leaving 13 bases between them. CDR3 length: 14 amino acids. The CDR3 spells CASAPSGANQPQHF. The CDR3 nucleotides are TGTGCTAGTGCTCCGTCAGGGGCCAATCAGCCCCAGCATTTT.

The chain couples TRBV5-1 to TRBJ2-2; D unresolved. Between the trimmed V and J ends, which lost 1 base and 0 bases, there was a span of 10 bases. Germline V gene sequence: CDR1 SGHRS, CDR2 YFSETQ. CDR3 size: 16 residues. The CDR3 sequence is CASSLPSRSNTGELFF. The DNA for the CDR3 is TGCGCCAGCAGCTTGCCGAGCAGATCGAACACCGGGGAGCTGTTTTTT.

This rearrangement joins TRBV11-2 to TRBJ2-7; no clear D gene. Trimming shortened V by 1 base and J by 5 bases, and 9 bases separated the two germline ends. The V gene's germline CDR1 is SGHAT and CDR2 FQNNGV. The length of the CDR3 is 13 residues. CDR3 nucleotide sequence: TGTGCCAGCAGCTTAGTCGAGTGGGACGAGCAGTACTTC. Its translation is CASSLVEWDEQYF.

The chain employs TRBV9 and TRBJ1-2, with unresolved D. Trimming left V 4 bases short and J 0 bases short, with 13 bases between. Germline V gene data show CDR1 as SGDLS and CDR2 as YYNGEE. The CDR3 extends over 15 amino acids. The CDR3 loop is CASSPEDPPNYGYTF. The CDR3 DNA reads TGTGCCAGCAGCCCAGAGGACCCGCCTAACTATGGCTACACCTTC.

The chain carries TRBV2 and TRBJ2-5, with 9 bases that match TRBD1. The V gene's germline CDR1 is SNHLY and CDR2 FYNNEI. The CDR3 has 13 amino acids. Unmatched junction bases numbered 4, after V lost 8 bases and J lost 3 bases. CDR3 DNA: TGTGCCAGCGGGACAGGGCTGGAAGAGACCCAGTACTTC. Encoded protein: CASGTGLEETQYF.

This clone has a handful of counts. The rearrangement uses TRBV19 and TRBJ1-5, with unresolved D. V lost 3 bases, J lost 3 bases, and 15 bases lay in between. Per germline, CDR1 LNHDA and CDR2 SQIVND (reference sequence). CDR3 length: 16 amino acids. DNA for the CDR3: TGTGCCAGTAGTATGGGTTACAGTGTTTCCAATCAGCCCCAGCATTTT. It specifies CASSMGYSVSNQPQHF.

The rearrangement joins TRBV6-4 to TRBJ2-3; 11 positions match TRBD2. The CDR3 runs to 16 residues. Germline V gene data show CDR1 as MRHNA and CDR2 as SNTAGT. After removal of 3 bases from V and 4 bases from J, the junction contained 6 bases not matched to a gene. The CDR3 region is CASSEGSGGAADTQYF. The DNA for the CDR3 is TGTGCCAGCAGTGAGGGTAGCGGGGGGGCAGCAGATACGCAGTATTTT.

The genes are TRBV6-5 and TRBJ2-7, with D possibly TRBD1 on 6 matching bases. In germline, CDR1 is MNHEY, CDR2 SVGAGI. The V gene lost 7 bases and the J gene lost 2 bases, with 15 bases spanning the gap. The CDR3 is 14 amino acids. CDR3 protein: CASTPDRIPYEQYF. The CDR3 nucleotides are TGTGCCAGCACCCCGGACAGAATCCCCTACGAGCAGTACTTC.